This T cell receptor beta chain stems from a study of T cell responses to AZD1222 COVID-19 vaccine. At the level of the study: Both about-4-week and about-12-week second-dose recipients were combined. Points from the study as a whole: Only a handful of AZD1222 recipients, several in all, had baseline seropositivity. Females made up more of the donors, who were largely white British, and clonal diversity may have come out too low.

This CDR3 has 15 amino acids. Deletions cut 4 bases from V and 4 bases from J, with 14 bases between. CDR1 is MNHEY, CDR2 SMNVEV, per germline (reference sequence). Generated by immunoSEQ multiplex PCR, the TCRdb table keeps only in-frame clones and is missing some. The sample shows more than 110,000 clones, roughly 90% of them seen only once. On this clone itself: Its matching antigen is unknown.

The sample was peripheral blood, taken on day 0 of AZD1222 vaccination. This TCR was sampled from an adult in good health. The chain recombines TRBV27 with TRBJ2-1; D may be TRBD1 or TRBD2 (5 bases each). The CDR3 loop is CASSSGDPSYNEQFF. CDR3 coding DNA: TGTGCCAGCAGTTCCGGGGACCCGAGTTACAATGAGCAGTTCTTC.